This TCR beta chain originates from a study of CD8 T cells in ankylosing spondylitis. The CDR3 is 16 amino acids. V was trimmed by 6 bases and J by 0 bases, leaving 16 bases between them. In this sample, this clonotype turned up a few times. TCRdb recomputed calls from the 5' RACE reads with MiXCR, one row per CDR3 protein. Among about 280,000 distinct CDR3 sequences listed, around 20% were seen once. The sequence was obtained from a male donor with ankylosing spondylitis or in good health (not recorded which). What was sequenced was blood, either unsorted or a sorted T cell fraction (not recorded which). The chain combines TRBV12-3 or TRBV12-4 with TRBJ2-3, with D possibly TRBD2 on 6 matching bases. CDR3 protein: CASSIWLGTSTDTQYF. CDR3 in DNA: TGTGCCAGCAGCATTTGGCTGGGGACTAGCACAGATACGCAGTATTTT.